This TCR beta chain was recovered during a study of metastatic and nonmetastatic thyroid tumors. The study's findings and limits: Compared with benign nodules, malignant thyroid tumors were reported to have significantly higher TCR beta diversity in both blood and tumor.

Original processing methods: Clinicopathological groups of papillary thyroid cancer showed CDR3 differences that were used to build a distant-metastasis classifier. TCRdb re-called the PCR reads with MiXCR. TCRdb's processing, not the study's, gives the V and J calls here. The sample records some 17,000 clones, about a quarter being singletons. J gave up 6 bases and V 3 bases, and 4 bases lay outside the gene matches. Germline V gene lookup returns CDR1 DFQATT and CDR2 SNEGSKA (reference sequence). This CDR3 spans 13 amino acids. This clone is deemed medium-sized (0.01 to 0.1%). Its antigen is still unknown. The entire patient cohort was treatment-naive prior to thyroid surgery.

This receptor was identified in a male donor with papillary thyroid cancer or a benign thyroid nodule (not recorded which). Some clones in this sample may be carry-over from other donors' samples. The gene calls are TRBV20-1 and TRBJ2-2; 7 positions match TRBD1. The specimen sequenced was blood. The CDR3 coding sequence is TGCAGTGCTAGCCCGACAGGGCCCGGGGAGCTGTTTTTT. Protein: CSASPTGPGELFF.